The source of this T cell receptor (beta chain) is a study of T cell changes during pregnancy in multiple sclerosis. Clones were sequenced by immunoSEQ multiplex PCR, and TCRdb holds only the in-frame ones, with some missing. The sample has tens of thousands of clones; around 92% are singletons. Per the germline V gene, CDR1 is MDHEN and CDR2 is SYDVKM. This CDR3 has 17 amino acids. Trimming removed 5 bases at V and 3 bases at J, with 22 bases between. The sequencing used peripheral blood, collected in the third trimester of pregnancy. The chain recombines TRBV28 with TRBJ1-2, with a possible D match to TRBD1 (5 bases). The TCR comes from a female donor in good health, enrolled as a control in a pregnancy study. The CDR3 nucleotides are TGTGCCAGCAGTCCCCACCCCAGGGATCGGGAGTACTATGGCTACACCTTC. Encoded protein: CASSPHPRDREYYGYTF.